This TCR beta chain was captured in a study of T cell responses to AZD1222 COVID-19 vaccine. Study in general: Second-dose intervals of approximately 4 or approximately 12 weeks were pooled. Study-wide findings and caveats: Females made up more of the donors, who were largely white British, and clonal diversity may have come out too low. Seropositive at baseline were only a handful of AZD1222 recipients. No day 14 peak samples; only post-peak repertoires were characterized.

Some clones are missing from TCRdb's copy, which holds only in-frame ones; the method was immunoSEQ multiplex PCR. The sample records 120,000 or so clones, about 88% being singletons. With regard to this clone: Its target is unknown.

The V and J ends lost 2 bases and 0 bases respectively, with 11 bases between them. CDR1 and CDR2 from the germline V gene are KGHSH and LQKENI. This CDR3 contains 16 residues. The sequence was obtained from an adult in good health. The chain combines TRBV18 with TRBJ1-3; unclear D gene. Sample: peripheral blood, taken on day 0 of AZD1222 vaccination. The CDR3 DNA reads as TGTGCCAGCTCACCAACCGGGTCGAACTCTGGAAACACCATATATTTT. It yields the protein CASSPTGSNSGNTIYF.